The T cell receptor beta chain described here comes from a study of blood T cell repertoires in COVID-19. For the study at large: The study drew acute and convalescent COVID-19 samples from the United States, Italy and Spain. PBMCs, B-cell-depleted T cells, or T cells provided the cDNA or gDNA that made up the material.

Germline V gives CDR1 MRHNA, CDR2 SNTAGT. V dropped 6 bases and J dropped 5; count of bases not matched to a gene: 4. There are 14 residues in the CDR3. Clones were sequenced by immunoSEQ multiplex PCR, and TCRdb holds only the in-frame ones, with some missing. The sample records roughly 480,000 clones, 89% being singletons. The chain couples TRBV6-4 to TRBJ2-2; 9 bases line up with TRBD2. The sample comprised peripheral blood. The source is a man between 18 and 35 years old with COVID-19, enrolled during active disease. CDR3 loop: CASRDSGGTGELFF. DNA for the CDR3: TGTGCCAGCAGAGATAGCGGGGGTACCGGGGAGCTGTTTTTT.